The source of this T cell receptor (beta chain) is a study of CD8+ T cells in alopecia areata. Only one count was recorded for this clone. The CDR3 is 14 residues long. V dropped 5 bases and J dropped 1 base, with 10 bases sitting between them. Germline V gene data show CDR1 as SGHDN and CDR2 as FVKESK. RNA extraction and reverse transcription yielded cDNA as sequencing template. The table came from immunoSEQ multiplex PCR; TCRdb's copy has only in-frame clones and leaves some out. This table has some 56,000 clones, 90% to 97% appearing once. The chain employs TRBV14 and TRBJ2-3; D unclear. This receptor was identified in a human donor with alopecia areata. Sequencing used CD8+ T cells sorted from blood, obtained at week 0. The CDR3 is CASSFTAGTDTQYF. The CDR3 region has the DNA TGTGCCAGCAGCTTCACCGCGGGCACAGATACGCAGTATTTT.